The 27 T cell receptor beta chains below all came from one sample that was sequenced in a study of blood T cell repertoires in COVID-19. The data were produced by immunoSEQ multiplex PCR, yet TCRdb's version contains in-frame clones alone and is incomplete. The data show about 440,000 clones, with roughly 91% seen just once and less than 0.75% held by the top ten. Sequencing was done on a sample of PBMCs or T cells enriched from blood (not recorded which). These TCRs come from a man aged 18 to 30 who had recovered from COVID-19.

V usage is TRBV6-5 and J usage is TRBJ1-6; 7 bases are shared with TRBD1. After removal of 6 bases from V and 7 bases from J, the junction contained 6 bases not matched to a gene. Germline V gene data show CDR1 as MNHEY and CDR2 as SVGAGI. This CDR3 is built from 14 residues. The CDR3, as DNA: TGTGCCAGCAGGCGGGACAGCCAAAATTCACCCCTCCACTTT. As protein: CASRRDSQNSPLHF.

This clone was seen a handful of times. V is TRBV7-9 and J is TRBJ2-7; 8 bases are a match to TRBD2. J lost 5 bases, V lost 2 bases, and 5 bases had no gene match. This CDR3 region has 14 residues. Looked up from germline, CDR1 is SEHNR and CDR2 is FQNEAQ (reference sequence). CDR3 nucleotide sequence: TGTGCCAGCAGCTTATTGACTAGCGACAACGAGCAGTACTTC. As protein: CASSLLTSDNEQYF.

CDR3 sequence (DNA): TGTGCCAGCAGCTTGCAGGGGGCCGATGGCTACACCTTC. Protein: CASSLQGADGYTF. The V gene is TRBV7-8, the J gene TRBJ1-2, with 8 nucleotides matching TRBD1. The ends lost 3 bases at V and 6 bases at J; junction bases unmatched: 3. Germline CDR1 SGHVS, CDR2 FQNEAQ. This CDR3 region has 13 residues.

The CDR3 nucleotides read TGTGCCAGCAGTTTCCTGACTGGTGCGCAGTATTTT. Encoded protein: CASSFLTGAQYF. This chain connects TRBV28 to TRBJ2-3; D is ambiguous. CDR1 and CDR2 from the germline V gene are MDHEN and SYDVKM. This CDR3 is 12 amino acids long. The V end lost 3 bases, the J end lost 10 bases, and 11 bases lay between the germline ends.

The chain's CDR3 is CATSDSGTGGAEQYF. CDR3 DNA sequence: TGTGCCACCAGTGACTCCGGGACAGGGGGCGCCGAGCAGTACTTC. J is TRBJ2-7 and V is TRBV24-1; 12 bases line up with TRBD1. The CDR3 has 15 residues. Germline V gene lookup returns CDR1 KGHDR and CDR2 SFDVKD. J was trimmed by 6 bases and V by 4 bases; bases with no gene match: 6.

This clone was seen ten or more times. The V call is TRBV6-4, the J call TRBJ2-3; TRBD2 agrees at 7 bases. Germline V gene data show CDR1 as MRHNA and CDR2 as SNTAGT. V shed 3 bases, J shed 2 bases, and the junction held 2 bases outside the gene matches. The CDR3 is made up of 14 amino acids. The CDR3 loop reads CASSEGGATDTQYF. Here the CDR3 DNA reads TGTGCCAGCAGTGAGGGAGGGGCCACAGATACGCAGTATTTT.

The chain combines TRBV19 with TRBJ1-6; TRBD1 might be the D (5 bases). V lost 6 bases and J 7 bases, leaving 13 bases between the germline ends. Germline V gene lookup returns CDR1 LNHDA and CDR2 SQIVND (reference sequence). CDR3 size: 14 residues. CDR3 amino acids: CASRRGGENSPLHF. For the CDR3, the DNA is TGTGCCAGTAGAAGGGGAGGGGAGAATTCACCCCTCCACTTT.

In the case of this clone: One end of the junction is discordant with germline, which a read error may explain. The CDR3 sequence is CASSLGKESLF. In DNA form, the CDR3 reads TGTGCCAGCAGCTTGGGCAAGGAGTCCCTCTTC. The chain links TRBV5-5 to TRBJ1-2; D call uncertain. The CDR3 covers 11 residues. Per germline, CDR1 SGHKS and CDR2 YYEKEE (reference sequence).

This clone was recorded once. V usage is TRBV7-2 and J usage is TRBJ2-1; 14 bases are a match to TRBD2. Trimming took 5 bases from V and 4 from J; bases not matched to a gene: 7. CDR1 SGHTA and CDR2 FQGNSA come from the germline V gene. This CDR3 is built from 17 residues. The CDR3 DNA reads TGTGCCAGCAGCGTGACTAGCGGGAGGGCCGGGTACAATGAGCAGTTCTTC. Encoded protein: CASSVTSGRAGYNEQFF.

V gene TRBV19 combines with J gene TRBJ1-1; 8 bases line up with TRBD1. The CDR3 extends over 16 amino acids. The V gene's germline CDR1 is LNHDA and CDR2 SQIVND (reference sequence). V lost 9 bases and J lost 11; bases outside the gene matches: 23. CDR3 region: CASTLGGETGALGAFF. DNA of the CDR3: TGTGCCAGCACCTTAGGAGGGGAGACAGGGGCGCTGGGGGCTTTCTTT. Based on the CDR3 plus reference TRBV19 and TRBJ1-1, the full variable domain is DGGITQSPKYLFRKEGQNVTLSCEQNLNHDAMYWYRQDPGQGLRLIYYSQIVNDFQKGDIAEGYSVSREKKESFPLTVTSAQKNPTAFYLCASTLGGETGALGAFFGQGTRLTVV.

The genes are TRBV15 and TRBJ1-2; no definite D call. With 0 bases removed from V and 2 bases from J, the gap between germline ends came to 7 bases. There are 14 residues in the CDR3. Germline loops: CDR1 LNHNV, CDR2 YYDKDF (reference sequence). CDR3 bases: TGTGCCACCAGCAGAGATCTAGTGAACTATGGCTACACCTTC. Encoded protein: CATSRDLVNYGYTF.

The CDR3 coding sequence is TGTGCCAGCAGAACTAGTCTGGAGGAGACCCAGTACTTC. Protein sequence: CASRTSLEETQYF. The chain combines TRBV28 with TRBJ2-5; tentatively, D is TRBD2 (5 bases). This CDR3 contains 13 residues. Trimming took 6 bases from V and 5 from J, leaving 13 bases between them. From germline, CDR1 is MDHEN and CDR2 SYDVKM.

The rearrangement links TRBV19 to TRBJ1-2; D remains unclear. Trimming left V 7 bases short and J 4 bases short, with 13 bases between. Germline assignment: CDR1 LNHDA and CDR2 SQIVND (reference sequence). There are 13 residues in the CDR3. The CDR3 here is CASTPRLFYGYTF. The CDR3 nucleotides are TGTGCCAGTACCCCCAGGCTATTCTATGGCTACACCTTC. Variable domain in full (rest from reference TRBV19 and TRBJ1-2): DGGITQSPKYLFRKEGQNVTLSCEQNLNHDAMYWYRQDPGQGLRLIYYSQIVNDFQKGDIAEGYSVSREKKESFPLTVTSAQKNPTAFYLCASTPRLFYGYTFGSGTRLTVV.

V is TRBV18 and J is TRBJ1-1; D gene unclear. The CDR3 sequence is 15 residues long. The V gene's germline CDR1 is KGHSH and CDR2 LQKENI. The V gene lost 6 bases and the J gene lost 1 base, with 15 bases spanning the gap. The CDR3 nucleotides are TGTGCCAGCTCCACCAGTGGTTTACAGAACACTGAAGCTTTCTTT. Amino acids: CASSTSGLQNTEAFF.

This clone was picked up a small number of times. Here the CDR3 reads CASSRQVSGNTIYF. The CDR3 coding sequence is TGTGCCAGTAGCAGACAGGTCTCTGGAAACACCATATATTTT. The chain couples TRBV19 to TRBJ1-3; the D gene is possibly TRBD1 (6 bases). CDR1 is LNHDA, CDR2 SQIVND, per germline (reference sequence). The CDR3 length is 14 residues. V gave up 6 bases and J gave up 0 bases, with 9 bases separating them.

DNA of the CDR3: TGCAGCGTTGTATTGGAGGTCGAACATGGCTACACCTTC. It encodes CSVVLEVEHGYTF. The rearrangement uses TRBV29-1 and TRBJ1-2; D unresolved. CDR3 length: 13 residues. Germline V lookup: CDR1 SQVTM, CDR2 ANQGSEA. V was clipped by 4 bases and J by 6 bases, with 15 bases between them.

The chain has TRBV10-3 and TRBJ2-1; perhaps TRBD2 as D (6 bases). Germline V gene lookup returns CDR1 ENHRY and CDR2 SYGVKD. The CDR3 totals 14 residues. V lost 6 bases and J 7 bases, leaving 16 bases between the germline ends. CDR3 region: CAIRMGGGLNEQFF. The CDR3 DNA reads TGTGCCATCAGGATGGGAGGTGGTTTGAATGAGCAGTTCTTC.

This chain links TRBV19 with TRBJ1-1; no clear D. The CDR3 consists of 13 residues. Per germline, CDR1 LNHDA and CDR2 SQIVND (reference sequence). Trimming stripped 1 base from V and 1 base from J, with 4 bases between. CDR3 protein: CASSIVANTEAFF. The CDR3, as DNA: TGTGCCAGTAGTATAGTAGCGAACACTGAAGCTTTCTTT.

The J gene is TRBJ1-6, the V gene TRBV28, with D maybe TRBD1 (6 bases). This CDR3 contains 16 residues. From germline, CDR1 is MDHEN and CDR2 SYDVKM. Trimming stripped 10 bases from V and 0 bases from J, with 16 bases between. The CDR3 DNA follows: TGTGCCACCCGAGGGGGAACGAGCTCCTATAATTCACCCCTCCACTTT. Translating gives CATRGGTSSYNSPLHF.

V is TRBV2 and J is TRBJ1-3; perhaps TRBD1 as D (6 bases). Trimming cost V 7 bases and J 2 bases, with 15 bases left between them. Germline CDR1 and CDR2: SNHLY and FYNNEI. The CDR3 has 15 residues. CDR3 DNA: TGTGCCAGCACTCGAGGGAGGGGGGCTGGAAACACCATATATTTT. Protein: CASTRGRGAGNTIYF.

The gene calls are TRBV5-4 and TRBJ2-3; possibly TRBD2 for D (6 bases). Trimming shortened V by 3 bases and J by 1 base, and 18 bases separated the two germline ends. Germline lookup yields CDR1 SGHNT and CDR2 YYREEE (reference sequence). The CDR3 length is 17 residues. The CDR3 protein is CASSSNRLGVGTDTQYF. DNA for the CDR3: TGTGCCAGCAGCTCTAATAGACTAGGAGTGGGCACAGATACGCAGTATTTT.

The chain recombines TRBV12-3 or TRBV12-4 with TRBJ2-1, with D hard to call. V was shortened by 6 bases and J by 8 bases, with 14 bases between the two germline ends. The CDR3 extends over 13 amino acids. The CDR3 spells CASSHTHGYEQFF. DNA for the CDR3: TGTGCCAGCAGCCACACCCATGGCTATGAGCAGTTCTTC.

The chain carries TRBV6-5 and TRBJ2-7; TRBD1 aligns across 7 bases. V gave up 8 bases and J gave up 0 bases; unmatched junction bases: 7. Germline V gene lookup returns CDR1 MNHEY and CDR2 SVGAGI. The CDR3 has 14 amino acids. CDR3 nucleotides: TGTGCCAGCGAAACGAGGGACAGCTCCTACGAGCAGTACTTC. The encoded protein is CASETRDSSYEQYF.

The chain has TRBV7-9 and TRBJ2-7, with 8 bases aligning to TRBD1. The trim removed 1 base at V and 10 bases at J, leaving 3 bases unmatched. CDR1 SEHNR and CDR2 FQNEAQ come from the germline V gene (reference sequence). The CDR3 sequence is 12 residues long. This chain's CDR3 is CASSLVDRVQYF. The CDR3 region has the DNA TGTGCCAGCAGCTTAGTGGACAGGGTACAGTACTTC.

CDR3 protein: CASSSLPSGSLNEQFF. In DNA, the CDR3 is TGCGCCAGCAGCTCCCTCCCAAGCGGGAGTTTAAATGAGCAGTTCTTC. The genes are TRBV5-1 and TRBJ2-1, with 8 bases matching TRBD2. The CDR3 has 16 amino acids. Germline V gene sequence: CDR1 SGHRS, CDR2 YFSETQ. V trimming: 3 bases; J trimming: 7 bases; junction bases outside the gene matches: 12.

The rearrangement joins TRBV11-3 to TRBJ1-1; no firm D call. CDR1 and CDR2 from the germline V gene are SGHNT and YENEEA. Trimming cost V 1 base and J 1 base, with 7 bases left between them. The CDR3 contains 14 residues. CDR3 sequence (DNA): TGTGCCAGCAGCTTAGCCCCAGGGAACACTGAAGCTTTCTTT. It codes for CASSLAPGNTEAFF.

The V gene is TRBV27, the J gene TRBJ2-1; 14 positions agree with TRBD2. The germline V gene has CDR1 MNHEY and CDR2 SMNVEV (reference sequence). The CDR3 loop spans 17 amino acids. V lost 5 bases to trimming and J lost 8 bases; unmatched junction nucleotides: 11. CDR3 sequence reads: CASSPLTGTSGSDEQFF. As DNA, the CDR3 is TGTGCCAGCAGTCCTCTCACCGGGACTAGCGGGAGCGATGAGCAGTTCTTC.